Detailed here is one T cell receptor beta chain. The antigen is unknown. The data were produced by immunoSEQ multiplex PCR, yet TCRdb's version contains in-frame clones alone and is incomplete. This sample carries about 54,000 clones, 80% to 90% of them seen once, and the ten largest clones take 1.3% to 1.5%. This CDR3 contains 14 residues. The germline V gene has CDR1 WSHSY and CDR2 SAAADI. Trimming took 6 bases from V and 8 from J; bases not matched to a gene: 7. The sample comes from a study of OX40 agonist ivuxolimab in advanced cancers. The wider study: Ivuxolimab, an antibody acting as an agonist of OX40 (CD134), was used to treat patients.

Patients were ineligible given autoimmune disease history or systemic immunosuppression. Sampling of blood occurred at baseline, cycle 4 day 1, and cycle 7 day 1. Whole-study results and caveats: Both blood CD4+ and CD8+ T cells showed clonal growth by week 6 at 0.1 to 3.0 mg/kg.

This material consisted of CD4+ or CD8+ T cells sorted from blood, taken in a trial of the OX40 agonist ivuxolimab. This receptor was obtained from an adult with an advanced solid tumor such as melanoma, head and neck, liver or kidney cancer. The V call is TRBV10-2, the J call TRBJ2-1; 10 positions agree with TRBD2. The CDR3 sequence is CASSGTSVFDEQFF. In DNA, the CDR3 is TGCGCCAGCAGCGGGACTAGCGTATTCGATGAGCAGTTCTTC.